A single T cell receptor beta chain is shown here with its context. Antigen specificity is unknown. This CDR3 has 15 residues. Germline assignment: CDR1 LGHNA and CDR2 YNFKEQ. Trimming took 4 bases from V and 2 from J, leaving 12 bases between them. Sequenced by immunoSEQ multiplex PCR; TCRdb stores in-frame clones only, minus some. The top ten clones hold about 5% of a sample with more than 85,000 clones, 82% of them seen once. This sample is part of a study of T cell responses to AZD1222 COVID-19 vaccine. Overall study findings and caveats: Unmutated variant regions reportedly attract nearly half of all spike-specific TCRs. Samples come after the peak T cell response, not at day 14.

This sample comprised peripheral blood, obtained on day 0 of AZD1222 vaccination. The TCR was taken from an adult in good health. The chain combines TRBV4-2 with TRBJ2-1; D remains ambiguous. The CDR3 protein is CASSPSDSAYNEQFF. The CDR3 coding sequence is TGTGCCAGCAGCCCCAGTGACTCCGCCTACAATGAGCAGTTCTTC.